This is a list of T cell receptor beta chains from one sample in a study of shared clonotypes between healthy human individuals. TCRdb keeps only in-frame clones here, not all; method: immunoSEQ multiplex PCR. The sample records around 480,000 clones, 60% to 80% being singletons. Sequencing was carried out using PBMCs. Every receptor here comes from a woman aged 35 to 49 in good health. Some clones in this sample may be carry-over from other donors' samples. Each CDR3 is given with its conserved first and last residue. A D gene is named only where the DNA matches it firmly. A clone size is listed for some rows: how often the clone was seen (once, few, many), or a class if it is expanded.

D gene,V gene,J gene,clone size,CDR3 DNA,CDR3 protein
.,TRBV30,TRBJ1-6,many,TGTGCCTGGAGTGTACATGGGGGGGATTCACCCCTCCACTTT,CAWSVHGGDSPLHF
TRBD2,TRBV9,TRBJ2-7,.,TGTGCCAGCGGCCCGGCGGGGGTGGTTTACGAGCAGTACTTC,CASGPAGVVYEQYF
TRBD2,TRBV4-2,TRBJ2-5,.,TGTGCCAGCAGCCAAGCCTCGGGACTAGCGGGAGAAGAGACCCAGTACTTC,CASSQASGLAGEETQYF
.,TRBV7-9,TRBJ2-2,.,TGTGCCAGCAGCCCCGGGGCCGGGGAGCTGTTTTTT,CASSPGAGELFF
.,TRBV18,TRBJ1-1,.,TGTGCCAGCTCAGGGGACGGGACGAACACTGAAGCTTTCTTT,CASSGDGTNTEAFF
.,TRBV10-1,TRBJ2-7,few,TGCGCCAGCAGTGAGGGGGAAGTCAACGAGCAGTACTTC,CASSEGEVNEQYF
.,TRBV28,TRBJ2-5,.,TGTGCCAGCACTCCCAGCGGTCAAGAGACCCAGTACTTC,CASTPSGQETQYF
.,TRBV6-5,TRBJ2-5,.,TGTGCCAGCAGTCGCAGTTCGTACCAAGAGACCCAGTACTTC,CASSRSSYQETQYF
.,TRBV5-1,TRBJ2-2,.,TGCGCCAGCAGCTTGGCGCAGACCAACACCGGGGAGCTGTTTTTT,CASSLAQTNTGELFF
.,TRBV4-2,TRBJ1-6,.,TGTGCCAGCAGCGACCCTGGGGGACCATATAATTCACCCCTCCACTTT,CASSDPGGPYNSPLHF
.,TRBV27,TRBJ2-1,.,TGTGCCAGCAGTTTATGGCAATCCCGCAATGAGCAGTTCTTC,CASSLWQSRNEQFF
TRBD1,TRBV27,TRBJ1-5,.,TGTGCCAGCAGTTCTCACGACAGGGGACAGCCCCAGCATTTT,CASSSHDRGQPQHF
.,TRBV7-8,TRBJ2-3,.,TGTGCCAGCAGCTTAGTAAGGGTGGCAGATACGCAGTATTTT,CASSLVRVADTQYF
.,TRBV7-9,TRBJ2-5,.,TGTGCCAGCAGCCTAGGGGCCCAAGAGACCCAGTACTTC,CASSLGAQETQYF
.,TRBV5-8,TRBJ2-6,.,TGTGCCAGCAGCCATCCAGGGGCCAACGTCCTGACTTTC,CASSHPGANVLTF
.,TRBV30,TRBJ1-4,.,TGTGCCTGGAAGTTGGCATCCCGGGGTGAAAAACTGTTTTTT,CAWKLASRGEKLFF
.,TRBV28,TRBJ2-7,.,TGTGCCAGCAGTTCGATCAGGGTACCGACCTTTTACGAGCAGTACTTC,CASSSIRVPTFYEQYF
.,TRBV9,TRBJ2-2,.,TGTGCCAGCAGCCCACTGGGGGCCACCGGGGAGCTGTTTTTT,CASSPLGATGELFF
TRBD2,TRBV7-9,TRBJ2-2,.,TGTGCCAGCAGCTCATCTTCAGGGCGGGAGGGCCAGAACACCGGGGAGCTGTTTTTT,CASSSSSGREGQNTGELFF
.,TRBV2,TRBJ2-1,.,TGTGCCAGCAGTGAGACCTACAATGAGCAGTTCTTC,CASSETYNEQFF
TRBD1,TRBV11-2,TRBJ1-2,.,TGTGCCAGCAGCAAAGGACAGGGTCGTGGCTACACCTTC,CASSKGQGRGYTF
.,TRBV25-1,TRBJ1-4,.,TGTGCCAGCAGTCCATCAACAGGGAAAAATGAAAAACTGTTTTTT,CASSPSTGKNEKLFF
.,TRBV28,TRBJ2-1,.,TGTGCCAGCAGTTTATTAACGGTGTATAGACCGGGCAATGAGCAGTTCTTC,CASSLLTVYRPGNEQFF
.,TRBV19,TRBJ1-5,.,TGTGCCAGTTTTTCGGGGTATCAGCCCCAGCATTTT,CASFSGYQPQHF
.,TRBV7-2,TRBJ1-1,.,TGTGCCAGCAGCCCGCTCCCATTCACTGAAGCTTTCTTT,CASSPLPFTEAFF
.,TRBV28,TRBJ1-1,.,TGTGCCAGCAGGACCTTTTGGGGCTTGGACACTGAAGCTTTCTTT,CASRTFWGLDTEAFF
.,TRBV10-2,TRBJ2-1,few,TGCGCCAGCAGAGCTGACAGAATTAATGAGCAGTTCTTC,CASRADRINEQFF
TRBD1,TRBV5-6,TRBJ2-7,.,TGTGCCAGCAGCTTCAGTCCCGGGACAGGGACCTACGAGCAGTACTTC,CASSFSPGTGTYEQYF
.,TRBV7-3,TRBJ1-5,.,TGTGCCAGCAGCGCGGCGGGGGGTCAGCCCCAGCATTTT,CASSAAGGQPQHF
.,TRBV6-5,TRBJ2-5,.,TGTGCCAGCAGTTACGGGGGCAACCAAGAGACCCAGTACTTC,CASSYGGNQETQYF
TRBD1,TRBV14,TRBJ1-3,.,TGTGCCAGCAGCCCACTCGACGGGACAGGGTCAAGAAACACCATATATTTT,CASSPLDGTGSRNTIYF
.,TRBV7-2,TRBJ2-5,.,TGTGCCAGCAGCTCCATTCTCTCCGGGGAGACCCAGTACTTC,CASSSILSGETQYF
.,TRBV29-1,TRBJ2-5,.,TGCAGCGCTGTTGGGGCCGGGTTGGGCCAAGAGACCCAGTACTTC,CSAVGAGLGQETQYF
.,TRBV5-1,TRBJ1-1,.,TGCGCCAGCACCCGCTTAGGGGATGGCACTGAAGCTTTCTTT,CASTRLGDGTEAFF
TRBD1,TRBV7-2,TRBJ1-1,.,TGTGCCAGCAGCTTAGGGCCAGGGGGGTATGCTTTCTTT,CASSLGPGGYAFF
.,TRBV7-2,TRBJ2-5,.,TGTGCCAGCAGCTCCCGCACGGGGTCCCAAGAGACCCAGTACTTC,CASSSRTGSQETQYF
.,TRBV5-1,TRBJ2-2,.,TGCGCCAGCAGCTTGGACCCGGCGGGGGAGCTGTTTTTT,CASSLDPAGELFF
.,TRBV6-6,TRBJ2-7,few,TGTGCCAGTAGCCAGAGCTACGAGCAGTACTTC,CASSQSYEQYF
.,TRBV7-9,TRBJ2-7,.,TGTGCCAGCAGCTTAGGGGTCCCCGAGCAGTACTTC,CASSLGVPEQYF
.,TRBV27,TRBJ2-2,.,TGTGCCAGCAGTTTAAGCGGCACCGGGGAGCTGTTTTTT,CASSLSGTGELFF